The sequence of this T cell receptor (beta chain) was determined in a study of human thymus T cells. A word on this clone: Its specificity is unknown.

Method: immunoSEQ multiplex PCR; TCRdb's copy keeps in-frame clones and lacks some. Of more than 50,000 clones listed, around 94% are singletons. Blood DNA came from all available leukocytes, not a fixed cell number. Study-level findings and limits: Apparent skewing of V and J gene usage characterized both thymic and blood repertoires.

Sequenced: blood. The sequence came from a boy under two years old with a congenital heart defect but otherwise immunologically healthy.

The DNA of the CDR3 is TGTGCCAGCAGTCCACGGGTGGGAACTAATGAAAAACTGTTTTTT. Its protein is CASSPRVGTNEKLFF. The chain has TRBV27 and TRBJ1-4; no clear D gene. The CDR3 is 15 residues long. Trimming removed 5 bases at V and 1 base at J, with 11 bases between. Germline assignment: CDR1 MNHEY and CDR2 SMNVEV (reference sequence). The entire variable domain, with the rest obtained from reference TRBV27 and TRBJ1-4, is as follows: EAQVTQNPRYLITVTGKKLTVTCSQNMNHEYMSWYRQDPGLGLRQIYYSMNVEVTDKGDVPEGYKVSRKEKRNFPLILESPSPNQTSLYFCASSPRVGTNEKLFFGSGTQLSVL.